This is a list of T cell receptor beta chains from one sample in a study of blood T cell repertoires in COVID-19. Measured with immunoSEQ multiplex PCR; TCRdb has only the in-frame clones, and not every one. The sample consists of 85,000 to 95,000 clones, 80% to 90% of them appearing once. The sequencing sample was made of peripheral blood. The origin of the receptors is a woman older than 75 with acute or convalescent COVID-19. CDR3s include the opening cysteine and the closing phenylalanine or tryptophan. Each record gives: V gene, CDR3 protein.

V: TRBV27
CDR3: CASGRKADSIYEQYF

V: TRBV3-1/TRBV3-2
CDR3: CASSQVENGYTF

V: TRBV7-8
CDR3: CASRGGTENQPQHF

V: TRBV6-5
CDR3: CASTPDRVIYGYTF

V: TRBV10-3
CDR3: CAISPTATNTGELFF

V: TRBV9
CDR3: CASSVSDRVKFF

V: TRBV7-9
CDR3: CASSTGQGAPNTEAFF

V: TRBV27
CDR3: CASSSSLKFTSTDTQYF

V: TRBV3-1/TRBV3-2
CDR3: CASSLLTTPLHF

V: TRBV4-1
CDR3: CASSQEVPDTEAFF

V: TRBV2
CDR3: CASSGGFYGYTF

V: TRBV30
CDR3: CAWTKGGVRGELFF

V: TRBV4-3
CDR3: CASSQVGQYGTEAFF

V: TRBV5-1
CDR3: CASSLIGGRMNTEAFF

V: TRBV19
CDR3: CATRRSAYSNQPQHF

V: TRBV5-1
CDR3: CASSLTGGAEKLFF

V: TRBV30
CDR3: CAWSVTSANEQFF

V: TRBV5-1
CDR3: CASSLFGSSEQYF

V: TRBV19
CDR3: CASSSGANEQFF

V: TRBV6-5
CDR3: CAASPTTGLEQYF

V: TRBV6-2/TRBV6-3
CDR3: CASSYSIGGIRTGELFF

V: TRBV6-5
CDR3: CASRPTGLVNYEQYF